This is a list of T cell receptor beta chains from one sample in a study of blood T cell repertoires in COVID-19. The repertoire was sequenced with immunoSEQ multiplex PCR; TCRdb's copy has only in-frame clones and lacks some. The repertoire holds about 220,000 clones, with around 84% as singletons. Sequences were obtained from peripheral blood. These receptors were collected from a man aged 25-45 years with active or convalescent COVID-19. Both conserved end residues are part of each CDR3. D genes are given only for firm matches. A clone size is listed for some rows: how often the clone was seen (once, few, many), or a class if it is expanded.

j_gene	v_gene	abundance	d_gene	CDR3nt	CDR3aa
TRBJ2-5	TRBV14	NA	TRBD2	TGTGCCAGCAGCCAGGGACTAGCGGGAATAAAGACCCAGTACTTC	CASSQGLAGIKTQYF
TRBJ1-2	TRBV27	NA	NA	TGTGCCAGCAGTCCCGCGGGGATTCACTATGGCTACACCTTC	CASSPAGIHYGYTF
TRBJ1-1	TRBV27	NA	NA	TGTGCCAGCAGTTTATGGCAGGGTGAAGCTTTCTTT	CASSLWQGEAFF
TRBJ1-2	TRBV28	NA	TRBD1	TGTGCCAGCAGTCCTTACCGACAGGGGGCAAGGGGCTACACCTTC	CASSPYRQGARGYTF
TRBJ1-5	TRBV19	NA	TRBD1	TGTGCCAGTACCCCGAGGGGACAGGGGGCCCGTCAGCCCCAGCATTTT	CASTPRGQGARQPQHF
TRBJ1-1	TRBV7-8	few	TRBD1	TGTGCCAGCAGCAAGGGACAGGCGAACACTGAAGCTTTCTTT	CASSKGQANTEAFF
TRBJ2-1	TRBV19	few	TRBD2	TGTGCCAGTAGTATGACTAGCGGCGATGAGCAGTTCTTC	CASSMTSGDEQFF
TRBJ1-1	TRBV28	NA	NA	TGTGCCAGCAGTTTCGGGGGTCCCGTCACTGAAGCTTTCTTT	CASSFGGPVTEAFF
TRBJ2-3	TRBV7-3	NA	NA	TGTGCCAGCAGCTTGAGCGAAGCAGATACGCAGTATTTT	CASSLSEADTQYF
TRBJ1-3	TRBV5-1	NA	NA	TGCGCCAGCAGCGAGACATTTCAAACCTCCGGAAACACCATATATTTT	CASSETFQTSGNTIYF
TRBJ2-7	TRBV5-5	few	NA	TGTGCCAGCAGCTTGCAGGGAGGCTACGAGCAGTACTTC	CASSLQGGYEQYF